This TCR beta chain was profiled in a study of T cell responses to AZD1222 COVID-19 vaccine listed by TCRdb under 2021. At the level of the whole study: Because spike-specific TCR depth and breadth did not differ between the two schedules, AZD1222 recipients who got a second dose at roughly 4 weeks were pooled with those who got a second dose at roughly 12 weeks. A total of roughly 240 trial participants underwent TCR sequencing, of whom about 200 received two doses of AZD1222 and 26 received two doses of the MenACWY control vaccine. Enrollment into the trials was organized by age into subgroups of 18-55, 56-69 and 70-plus years, and those subgroups contained 148, 28 and 57 TCR-sequenced participants, respectively. The investigation overall reported the following: Spike-specific TCR breadth and depth rose significantly after two AZD1222 doses compared with day 0 and with MenACWY recipients. The whole spike protein was spanned by vaccine-associated CD4 TCRs, and dominant responses were seen in regions 160-218 and 743-854. Reportedly, close to half of the unique spike-specific TCRs recognized epitopes lying outside the regions that are mutated in the B.1.351 and B.1.1.7 variants. Most participants were white British and females outnumbered males, and the authors suggested that clonal diversity may have been underestimated. In the small 56-69-year group, the increase in depth fell short of significance, most likely because of low power. Because no samples from the day 14 peak response were available, repertoires could be characterized only after the peak T cell response. Conclusions about previously exposed vaccinees are limited, since just a handful of AZD1222 recipients were seropositive for SARS-CoV-2 at baseline.

Inclusive of the bounding cysteine and phenylalanine, the CDR3 is 13 residues long. The kept DNA is CDR3 alone, 39 bases in frame from the first base. Trimmed from V: 6 bases; trimmed from J: 5 bases; junction bases lacking a gene match: 6. The germline V gene yields WSHSY for CDR1 and SAAADI for CDR2. A note on this clone: The clone's antigen remains unknown. Base qualities are not provided; no much larger clone lies one nucleotide away.

Per the publication, the time point label means: baseline before first vaccination. Vaccinee samples came from UK trials COV001 and COV002, including a single-blind randomized controlled phase 2/3 trial of AZD1222 (ChAdOx1 nCoV-19) in healthy adults. Trial participant PBMC samples were collected at day 0 and day 28 after the second dose for TCRbeta chain sequencing. The CDR3 regions of human TCRbeta chains were analyzed by immunosequencing. The published analysis was carried out like this. TCRs in the repertoires were matched against a reference library of SARS-CoV-2-specific TCRs that had been generated with the MIRA antigen-specificity platform. Breadth was defined as the fraction of unique TCRs that were SARS-CoV-2-associated. Depth was defined as the fraction of total T cells that were SARS-CoV-2-associated. Using the MIRA data, each spike-specific TCR was mapped to the spike region that the TCR reacts to and placed in a CD4 or CD8 class. Log10-transformed breadth and depth values were compared by one-way ANOVA with Sidak's multiple comparisons tests. This is the immuneACCESS table as TCRdb keeps it, with only in-frame sequences that have V and J called. A part of the clones is gone; compared with another copy, unresolved V genes explain less than half, and the rest is unexplained. The V and J calls and the clone size are those of that table, but D and trimming were determined from the DNA. The sample table records about 160,000 clones; around 95% of these occur just once. The biggest ten clones account for around 1.3% of the sample.

The rearrangement joined TRBV10-2 to TRBJ2-5, and 7 junctional nucleotides match TRBD1. This TCR was recovered from an adult in good health. The input for sequencing was peripheral blood, taken on day 0 of AZD1222 vaccination. The nucleotides read TGCGCCAGCAGAGGGGGCCTCAGGGAGACCCAGTACTTC. This codes for CASRGGLRETQYF.